Following are 21 T cell receptor beta chains from one sample sequenced in a study of blood T cell repertoires in COVID-19. Sequenced by immunoSEQ multiplex PCR; TCRdb stores in-frame clones only, minus some. In the table there are roughly 290,000 clones, around nine tenths of which are singletons. Sequenced sample: peripheral blood. The receptors were gathered from a woman aged 60-75 years with acute or convalescent COVID-19.

The V and J genes are TRBV27 and TRBJ2-5; the match to TRBD1 covers 8 bases. With V trimmed by 6 bases and J by 2 bases, 8 bases remained unmatched. CDR3 length: 15 residues. Per germline, CDR1 MNHEY and CDR2 SMNVEV (reference sequence). As DNA, the CDR3 is TGTGCCAGCAGGCAGGCTGGACAGGGTCAAGAGACCCAGTACTTC. Translating gives CASRQAGQGQETQYF.

The V gene is TRBV5-1, the J gene TRBJ1-5; no clear D gene. V lost 0 bases, J lost 3 bases, and 7 bases lay in between. The CDR3 sequence is 14 residues long. In germline, CDR1 is SGHRS, CDR2 YFSETQ. CDR3 sequence reads: CASSLDGPNQPQHF. CDR3 DNA sequence: TGCGCCAGCAGCTTGGACGGTCCCAATCAGCCCCAGCATTTT.

The V gene is TRBV3-1 (or the pseudogene TRBV3-2), the J gene TRBJ2-1; 7 positions agree with TRBD2. The CDR3 runs to 13 residues. Germline assignment: CDR1 LGHDT and CDR2 YNNKEL (reference sequence). V trimming: 2 bases; J trimming: 10 bases; junction bases outside the gene matches: 5. Here the CDR3 DNA reads TGTGCCAGCAGCCAACACCTAGCGGTCGAGCAGTTCTTC. Its translation: CASSQHLAVEQFF.

The chain combines TRBV28 with TRBJ2-7; 7 positions agree with TRBD1. This CDR3 is 15 amino acids long. The V and J ends lost 2 bases and 0 bases, in that order; junction bases with no gene match: 4. Germline V gene data show CDR1 as MDHEN and CDR2 as SYDVKM. The CDR3: CASSLPGGSSYEQYF. The CDR3 region has the DNA TGTGCCAGCAGTTTACCAGGGGGTAGCTCCTACGAGCAGTACTTC.

J is TRBJ1-5 and V is TRBV19; D uncertain. Trimming took 5 bases from V and 5 from J, leaving 10 bases between them. This CDR3 region has 13 residues. Germline CDR1 is LNHDA and CDR2 is SQIVND (reference sequence). The CDR3 reads CASSRGPYQPQHF. The CDR3 DNA follows: TGTGCCAGTAGTCGGGGTCCGTATCAGCCCCAGCATTTT.

Notes on this clone: This sample also contains other DNA sequences that code for the same CDR3. V is TRBV28 and J is TRBJ1-1; 7 bases fit TRBD1. CDR1 is MDHEN, CDR2 SYDVKM, per germline. After removal of 5 bases from V and 4 bases from J, the junction contained 4 bases not matched to a gene. This CDR3 spans 13 amino acids. CDR3 region: CASSITGVTEAFF. The CDR3 coding sequence is TGTGCCAGCAGTATTACAGGGGTCACTGAAGCTTTCTTT.

The genes are TRBV30 and TRBJ1-5, with unresolved D. The V gene's germline CDR1 is GTSNPN and CDR2 SVGIG (reference sequence). Trimming pared 0 bases from V and 7 bases from J, leaving 10 bases between. This CDR3 is 13 amino acids long. CDR3 residues: CAWSVRRGQPQHF. The CDR3 DNA is TGTGCCTGGAGTGTACGGCGGGGACAGCCCCAGCATTTT.

This clone was counted a single time. This specimen includes other DNA sequences encoding the same CDR3. The chain joins TRBV19 to TRBJ2-7; a possible D gene is TRBD2 (5 bases). CDR1 and CDR2 (germline): LNHDA, SQIVND (reference sequence). Deletions cut 6 bases from V and 0 bases from J, with 12 bases between. The CDR3 is 14 amino acids. This chain's CDR3 is CASSRERSSYEQYF. The CDR3 DNA reads TGTGCCAGTAGCCGCGAGCGGAGCTCCTACGAGCAGTACTTC.

The chain links TRBV12-5 to TRBJ2-7; 8 bases align to TRBD1. Unmatched junction bases numbered 8, after V lost 0 bases and J lost 1 base. Germline V lookup: CDR1 LGHNT, CDR2 FRNRAP. The CDR3 has 17 amino acids. The CDR3: CASGLVRGTGDSYEQYF. CDR3 nucleotides: TGTGCTAGTGGTTTGGTACGTGGGACAGGAGATTCCTACGAGCAGTACTTC.

The V gene is TRBV28, the J gene TRBJ1-5; D is uncertain. Trimming pared 3 bases from V and 1 base from J, leaving 7 bases between. Looked up from germline, CDR1 is MDHEN and CDR2 is SYDVKM. The CDR3 sequence is 14 residues long. CDR3 amino acids: CASSFEGSNQPQHF. Here the CDR3 DNA reads TGTGCCAGCAGTTTTGAGGGAAGCAATCAGCCCCAGCATTTT.

The chain combines TRBV9 with TRBJ2-1, with 12 bases fitting TRBD2. Germline CDR1 is SGDLS and CDR2 is YYNGEE. The ends lost 4 bases at V and 5 bases at J; junction bases unmatched: 10. The CDR3 extends over 17 amino acids. CDR3 in amino acids: CASSPRRSSGGDNEQFF. Here the CDR3 DNA reads TGTGCCAGCAGCCCTCGGAGGTCTAGCGGGGGGGACAATGAGCAGTTCTTC. Full variable domain (missing parts from reference TRBV9 and TRBJ2-1): DSGVTQTPKHLITATGQRVTLRCSPRSGDLSVYWYQQSLDQGLQFLIQYYNGEERAKGNILERFSAQQFPDLHSELNLSSLELGDSALYFCASSPRRSSGGDNEQFFGPGTRLTVL.

The chain joins TRBV4-2 to TRBJ1-1; D possibly corresponds to TRBD1 (6 bases). The CDR3 runs 17 residues. Looked up from germline, CDR1 is LGHNA and CDR2 is YNFKEQ. Trimming removed 0 bases from V and 2 bases from J, with 16 bases in between. CDR3 nucleotides: TGTGCCAGCAGCCAAGATGGTTGGTTGGGGGCAAACACTGAAGCTTTCTTT. It translates to CASSQDGWLGANTEAFF.

The V and J genes are TRBV28 and TRBJ2-2; 8 positions match TRBD1. Germline CDR1 reads MDHEN; CDR2 reads SYDVKM. V shed 7 bases, J shed 3 bases, and the junction held 13 bases outside the gene matches. The CDR3 spans 17 residues. CDR3 sequence (DNA): TGTGCCAGCACCCCACCCGAGACAGGGGCCTACACCGGGGAGCTGTTTTTT. Its translation is CASTPPETGAYTGELFF. The variable domain in full, with the rest retrieved from reference TRBV28 and TRBJ2-2, is DVKVTQSSRYLVKRTGEKVFLECVQDMDHENMFWYRQDPGLGLRLIYFSYDVKMKEKGDIPEGYSVSREKKERFSLILESASTNQTSMYLCASTPPETGAYTGELFFGEGSRLTVL.

The chain combines TRBV5-4 with TRBJ1-2; 9 bases map to TRBD1. The CDR3 has 17 amino acids. Germline V gene data show CDR1 as SGHNT and CDR2 as YYREEE (reference sequence). With V trimmed by 3 bases and J by 2 bases, 11 bases remained unmatched. This chain's CDR3 is CASSSSRDRAGNYGYTF. CDR3 sequence (DNA): TGTGCCAGCAGCTCGTCCCGGGACAGGGCCGGAAACTATGGCTACACCTTC.

J is TRBJ2-1 and V is TRBV19; 10 bases agree with TRBD2. Germline V gene lookup returns CDR1 LNHDA and CDR2 SQIVND (reference sequence). CDR3 length: 15 residues. With 7 bases clipped from V and 0 bases from J, the junction kept 3 bases outside the gene matches. Written as DNA, the CDR3 is TGTGCCAGTACCAAGCGGGAGGGCTCCTACAATGAGCAGTTCTTC. Its translation: CASTKREGSYNEQFF.

This chain links TRBV13 with TRBJ1-2; 10 bases are a match to TRBD1. CDR3 size: 17 residues. The V gene end was trimmed by 5 bases and the J gene end by 7 bases; junction bases not matched to a gene: 16. CDR1 and CDR2 from the germline V gene are PRHDT and FYEKMQ (reference sequence). Here the CDR3 DNA reads TGTGCCAGCAGCCCCGAAGGGACAGGGGAACTTAACGGTGGCTACACCTTC. Its translation is CASSPEGTGELNGGYTF.

In regard to this clone: The same CDR3 can be traced to other DNA sequences in this sample. The chain recombines TRBV28 with TRBJ1-1, with a possible D match to TRBD1 (5 bases). Germline-derived CDR1 and CDR2 are MDHEN and SYDVKM. V dropped 5 bases and J dropped 1 base, with 8 bases sitting between them. The CDR3 covers 13 residues. The CDR3 DNA reads TGTGCCAGCAGTAGCACAGGGAACACTGAAGCTTTCTTT. Encoded protein: CASSSTGNTEAFF.

The rearrangement links TRBV2 to TRBJ2-3; tentative D call: TRBD2 (5 bases). Germline V CDR1 and CDR2: SNHLY, FYNNEI. CDR3 length equals 15 residues. The V and J ends lost 2 bases and 0 bases respectively, with 9 bases between them. CDR3 sequence (DNA): TGTGCCAGCAGTGAACAGCGGACCAGCACAGATACGCAGTATTTT. As protein: CASSEQRTSTDTQYF.

The chain joins TRBV6-5 to TRBJ1-1; tentatively, D is TRBD1 (6 bases). The CDR3 loop spans 15 amino acids. The V end lost 6 bases, the J end lost 5 bases, and 19 bases lay between the germline ends. Per the germline V gene, CDR1 is MNHEY and CDR2 is SVGAGI. CDR3 sequence: CASRRARGALTEAFF. The DNA for the CDR3 is TGTGCCAGCAGGCGGGCCCGGGGGGCGCTTACTGAAGCTTTCTTT.

The genes are TRBV11-2 and TRBJ1-2, with a tentative D call TRBD1 (5 bases). V was trimmed by 0 bases and J by 5 bases, leaving 10 bases between them. The CDR3 is 14 residues long. Germline V CDR1 and CDR2: SGHAT, FQNNGV. CDR3 nucleotides: TGTGCCAGCAGCTTAGATCGACGGGGGTATGGCTACACCTTC. Its protein product is CASSLDRRGYGYTF.

This chain links TRBV6-2 or TRBV6-3 with TRBJ1-1, with D possibly matching TRBD1 (6 bases). The germline V and J ends were trimmed by 6 bases and 1 base, with 9 bases remaining between them. Germline assignment: CDR1 MNHEY and CDR2 SVGEGT. CDR3 length: 13 amino acids. This CDR3 reads CASSPGQNTEAFF. In DNA, the CDR3 is TGTGCCAGCAGCCCGGGACAGAACACTGAAGCTTTCTTT.